What follows describes a single TCR beta chain. At least ten counts were recorded for this clonotype. Its antigen is currently not known. The sample holds no much larger clone one base away, and base qualities are not on file. The library was prepared using PCR. Sequencing took place on an Illumina MiSeq. The Qiagen AllPrep DNA/RNA kit was used to purify total RNA. Reads from multiple sequencing runs of the same library were pooled before analysis. The study's own analysis went as follows. Reads were retained only if their TCR constant sequence matched exactly, and those retained reads were trimmed to 150 nt and grouped according to their 12-nt molecular barcodes. Within each barcode group, reads were sub-clustered at a 15% Levenshtein threshold, and quality-weighted consensus sequences were built per RNA molecule. Non-functional sequences were filtered out, along with any lower-count sequence sitting one edit away from another sequence. Based on a fit of two negative binomial distributions, barcode sub-clusters having less than 20% of the maximum read count were discarded. The public reads were run again by TCRdb, first through fastp at Q25 and then through MiXCR, and only productive beta chains were kept. Rows are unified per CDR3 protein, each entry keeping the most common DNA and genes. TCRdb, rather than the study authors, made the V and J calls. The sample has just over 35,000 distinct CDR3 sequences on record, around a sixth of them singletons. The top ten clones comprise roughly 7.3% of the sample.

Trimming takes 4 bases from V and 2 bases from J, and the germline ends sit 12 bases apart. The CDR3 contains 15 residues, cysteine and phenylalanine counted. Only the CDR3 DNA is retained, 45 bases long and in frame from the first base. Taken from the germline V gene, the CDR1 and CDR2 loops are SQVTM and ANQGSEA. The data belong to a study of molecular identifiers for immune sequencing clone quantification listed by TCRdb under 2018. Describing the broader study: In a replicate experiment, RNA from roughly 20,000 or 100,000 naive CD8 T cells was split into five aliquots, four of which were sequenced. CD8 T cells were used in a methods study to benchmark molecular-identifier clustering-based TCR repertoire sequencing (MIDCIRS) and TCR RNA copy counting.

Naive CD8 T cells were FACS-sorted as CD8+CD4-CCR7+CD45RA+ on a BD FACSAria II into RLT Plus buffer. Some naive CD8 T cell RNA was split equally between MIDCIRS and a Smart-seq2-style 5'RACE protocol for a sensitivity comparison. Enrichment of CD8 T cells was performed with RosetteSep CD8+ T Cell Enrichment Cocktail and Ficoll-Paque, after which ACK red cell lysis was carried out. Study-wide findings and limitations: Approximately 3 recovered TCR RNA copies per cell were obtained by modeling, versus around 10 by digital PCR, implying a capture efficiency of about 30%. When barcode sub-clustering was omitted, TCR diversity was inflated by chimeric consensus sequences, with chimeras reaching as high as 47%. Even against a background of about a million naive CD8 T cells, spiked-in Jurkat TCR RNA amounting to a single cell's worth was reported to be detectable. Highly expanded clone sizes could be underestimated because identical TCR molecules may share a barcode. In CMV-specific effector cells, over 97% of molecules were held by clones above 20 RNA copies, whereas under 1% of molecules were held by such clones in naive cells.

Sequenced: naive CD8+ T cells from blood, with Jurkat cell RNA spiked in. The cell subset or site label of this sample denotes: FACS-sorted CD8+CD4-CCR7+CD45RA+ naive T cells. The rearrangement joined TRBV29-1 to TRBJ2-6, with the D call tentatively TRBD1 or TRBD2, each fitting 5 bases. The receptor was derived from a human donor in good health. Some libraries in this study had Jurkat cell RNA spiked in. The CDR3 has the sequence CSVVVGGPGANVLTF. The base sequence is TGCAGCGTTGTAGTTGGGGGTCCTGGGGCCAACGTCCTGACTTTC. Here the CDR3 is joined to the reference TRBV29-1 and TRBJ2-6 genes, and the full variable domain is: SAVISQKPSRDICQRGTSLTIQCQVDSQVTMMFWYRQQPGQSLTLIATANQGSEATYESGFVIDKFPISRPNLTFSTLTVSNMSPEDSSIYLCSVVVGGPGANVLTFGAGSRLTVL.